This T cell receptor beta chain was retrieved from a study of control samples from healthy donors and cancer patients. Sequenced by immunoSEQ multiplex PCR; TCRdb stores in-frame clones only, minus some. The sample has roughly 100,000 clones, about 92% seen once. The CDR3 loop spans 11 amino acids. The germline V gene has CDR1 DFQATT and CDR2 SNEGSKA (reference sequence). Trimming took off 3 bases at V and 10 bases at J, with 12 bases between the two ends. The sequence came from a woman under 30 in good health. The sequenced sample consisted of blood. The genes are TRBV20-1 and TRBJ1-1; D possibly corresponds to TRBD1 (5 bases). The DNA of the CDR3 is TGCAGTGCTAGTGGGGGAATCGGAGCTTTCTTT. This translates into CSASGGIGAFF.